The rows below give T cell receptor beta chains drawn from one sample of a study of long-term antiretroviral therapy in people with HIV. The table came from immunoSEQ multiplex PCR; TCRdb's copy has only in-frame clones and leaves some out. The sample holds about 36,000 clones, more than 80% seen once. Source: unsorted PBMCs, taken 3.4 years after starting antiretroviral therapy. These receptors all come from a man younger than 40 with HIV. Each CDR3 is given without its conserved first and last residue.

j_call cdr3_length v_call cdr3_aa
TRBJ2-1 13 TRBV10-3 AISEGLAAENEQF
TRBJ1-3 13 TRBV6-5 ASSYASATGNTIY
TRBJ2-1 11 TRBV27 ASSSRSTNEQF
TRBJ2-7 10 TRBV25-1 ASKGERYEQY
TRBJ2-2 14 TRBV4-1 ASSQVQLAGTGELF
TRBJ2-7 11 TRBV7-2 ASSLAEGYEQY
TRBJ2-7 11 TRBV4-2 ASSPSGGYEQY
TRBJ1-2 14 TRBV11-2 ASSFAGTGGSYGYT
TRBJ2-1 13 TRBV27 ASSFLAGAYNEQF
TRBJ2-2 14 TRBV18 ASSQTGTSTSGELF
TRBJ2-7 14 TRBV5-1 ASSQLAGGMQYEQY
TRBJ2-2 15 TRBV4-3 ASSQALTSGYTGELF
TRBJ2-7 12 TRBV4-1 ASSWTSGSYEQY
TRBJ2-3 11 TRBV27 ASKERELDTQY
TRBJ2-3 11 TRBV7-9 ASSFGSADTQY
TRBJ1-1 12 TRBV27 ASHSVDMNTEAF
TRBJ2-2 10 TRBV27 ASSLSGGELF
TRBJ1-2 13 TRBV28 ASRGPVRMNYGYT
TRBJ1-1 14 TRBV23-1 ASSQSSDRGDTEAF
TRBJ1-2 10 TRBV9 ASGKTSYGYT
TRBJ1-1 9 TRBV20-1 SARRTGEAF
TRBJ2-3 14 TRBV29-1 SVDLAGGLYSDTQY
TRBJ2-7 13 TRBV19 ASSMRDRVSYEQY
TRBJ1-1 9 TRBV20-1 SAYFTPEAF
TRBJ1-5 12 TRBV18 ASSPTGDGQPQH
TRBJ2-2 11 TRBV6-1 ASSERVAGELF
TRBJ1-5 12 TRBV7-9 ASSQESQGGPQH